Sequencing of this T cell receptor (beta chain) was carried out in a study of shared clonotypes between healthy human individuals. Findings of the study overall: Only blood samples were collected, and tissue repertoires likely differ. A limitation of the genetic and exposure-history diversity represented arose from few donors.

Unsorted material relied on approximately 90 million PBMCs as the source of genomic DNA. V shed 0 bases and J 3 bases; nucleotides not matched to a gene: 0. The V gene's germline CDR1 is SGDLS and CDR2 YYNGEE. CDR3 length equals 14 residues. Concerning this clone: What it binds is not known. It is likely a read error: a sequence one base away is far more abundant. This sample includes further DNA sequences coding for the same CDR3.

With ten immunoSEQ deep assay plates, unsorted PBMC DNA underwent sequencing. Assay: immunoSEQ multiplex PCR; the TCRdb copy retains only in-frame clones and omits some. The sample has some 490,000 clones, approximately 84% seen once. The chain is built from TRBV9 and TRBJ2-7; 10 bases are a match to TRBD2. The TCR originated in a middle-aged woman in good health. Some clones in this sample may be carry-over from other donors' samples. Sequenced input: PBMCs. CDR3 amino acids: CASSVGTSGYEQYF. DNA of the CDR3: TGTGCCAGCAGCGTAGGGACTAGCGGCTACGAGCAGTACTTC.